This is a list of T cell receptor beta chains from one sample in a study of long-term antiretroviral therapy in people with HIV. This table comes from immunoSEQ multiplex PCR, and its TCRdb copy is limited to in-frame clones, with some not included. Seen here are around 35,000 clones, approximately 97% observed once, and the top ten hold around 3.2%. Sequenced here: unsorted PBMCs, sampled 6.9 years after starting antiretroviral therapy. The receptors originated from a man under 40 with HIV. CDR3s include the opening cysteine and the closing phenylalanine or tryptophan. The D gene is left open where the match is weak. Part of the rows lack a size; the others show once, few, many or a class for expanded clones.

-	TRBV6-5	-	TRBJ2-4	TGTGCCAGCAGTTACGGTGCAGAGGAGAACATTCAGTACTTC	CASSYGAEENIQYF
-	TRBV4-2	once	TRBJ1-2	TGTGCCAGCAGCCAAGTGTCAGATTGGGGCTACACCTTC	CASSQVSDWGYTF
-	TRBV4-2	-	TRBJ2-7	TGTGCCAGCAGCCAGAAACAGGGAACCACAGACGAGCAGTACTTC	CASSQKQGTTDEQYF
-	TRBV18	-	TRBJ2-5	TGTGCCAGCTCACCTGAGTCGATGGGGATTGGAGAGACCCAGTACTTC	CASSPESMGIGETQYF
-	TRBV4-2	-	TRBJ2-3	TGTGCCAGCAGCCAAGTAGGGCTTGGGGTTTTAGATACGCAGTATTTT	CASSQVGLGVLDTQYF
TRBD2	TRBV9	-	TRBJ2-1	TGTGCCAGCAGCGTAGGGGGGGGTAATGAGCAGTTCTTC	CASSVGGGNEQFF
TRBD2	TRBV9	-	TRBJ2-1	TGTGCCAGCAGCCCCGGGACTAGCGGGGAGCAGTTCTTC	CASSPGTSGEQFF
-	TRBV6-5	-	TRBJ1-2	TGTGCCAGCAGTTACTCGACTCAGGGCCGGACGGGCTACACCTTC	CASSYSTQGRTGYTF
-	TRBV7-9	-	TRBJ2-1	TGTGCCAGCAGCTTAGGGTTCCTCCTAGAGAACAATGAGCAGTTCTTC	CASSLGFLLENNEQFF
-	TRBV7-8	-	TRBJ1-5	TGTGCCAGCAGCCACGGGACTGATCAGCCCCAGCATTTT	CASSHGTDQPQHF
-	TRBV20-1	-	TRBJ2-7	TGCACCTTTTACGAGCAGTACTTC	CTFYEQYF
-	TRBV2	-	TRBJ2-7	TGTGCCAGCAGTGAATACCCGCACGAGCAGTACTTC	CASSEYPHEQYF
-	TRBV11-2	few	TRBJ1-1	TGTGCCAGCAGCCCGTATTCATGGGCGAGTACTGAAGCTTTCTTT	CASSPYSWASTEAFF
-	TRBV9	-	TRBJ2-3	TGTGCCAGCAGCCGGGACCCCCGCCCAGATACGCAGTATTTT	CASSRDPRPDTQYF
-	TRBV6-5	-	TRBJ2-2	TGTGCCAGCACCCGGACGGTTAACACCGGGGAGCTGTTTTTT	CASTRTVNTGELFF
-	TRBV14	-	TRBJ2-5	TGTGCCAGCAGCCTAGCGGAGGAACAAGAGACCCAGTACTTC	CASSLAEEQETQYF
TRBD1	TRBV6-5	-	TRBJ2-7	TGTGCCAGCCGCCGGGACAGGGCCTACGAGCAGTACTTC	CASRRDRAYEQYF
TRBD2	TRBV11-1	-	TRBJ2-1	TGTGCCAGCAGCTTAGCTCCGGGACTAGCGGCCTACAATGAGCAGTTCTTC	CASSLAPGLAAYNEQFF
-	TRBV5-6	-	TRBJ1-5	TGTGCCAGCAGCGTGTCGGGGGTTGGCAATCAGCCCCAGCATTTT	CASSVSGVGNQPQHF
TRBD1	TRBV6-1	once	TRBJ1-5	TGTGCCAGCAGTGAAAATTGGGACAGGGTGGGTCAGCCCCAGCATTTT	CASSENWDRVGQPQHF
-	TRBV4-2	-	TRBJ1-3	TGTGCCAGCAGCCAAGAACCGAATCTCTCTGGAAACACCATATATTTT	CASSQEPNLSGNTIYF
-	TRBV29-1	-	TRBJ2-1	TGCAGCTCTGGCGAGTACAGGGATGCCAATGAGCAGTTCTTC	CSSGEYRDANEQFF
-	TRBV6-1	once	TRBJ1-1	TGTGCCAGCTTGCCGGGGGTGAACACTGAAGCTTTCTTT	CASLPGVNTEAFF
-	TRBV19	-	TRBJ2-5	TGTGCCAGTAGTATGTCGTCTGGGGGCCAAGAGACCCAGTACTTC	CASSMSSGGQETQYF
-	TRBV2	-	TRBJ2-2	TGTGCCAGCAGACTGATTTACACCGGGGAGCTGTTTTTT	CASRLIYTGELFF
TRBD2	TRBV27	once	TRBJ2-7	TGTGCCAGCAGCCTAGCGGGAGGCTACGAGCAGTACTTC	CASSLAGGYEQYF
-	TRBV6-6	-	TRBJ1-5	TGTGCCAGCAGTTCCCGGGGGGTTAGCAATCAGCCCCAGCATTTT	CASSSRGVSNQPQHF
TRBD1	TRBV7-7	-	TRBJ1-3	TGTGCTAGCAGCCCCGGACAGGGGGCTGGAAACACCATATATTTT	CASSPGQGAGNTIYF
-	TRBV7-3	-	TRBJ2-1	TGTGCCAGCAGTCCAGGTGGGGACTGGTACAATGAGCAGTTCTTC	CASSPGGDWYNEQFF
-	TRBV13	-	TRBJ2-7	TGTGCCAGCAGCTTGGTCCCCCGGGACCCCACCTACGAGCAGTACTTC	CASSLVPRDPTYEQYF
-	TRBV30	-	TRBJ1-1	TGTGCCGGCGACCAAACAGGGAACACTGAAGCTTTCTTT	CAGDQTGNTEAFF
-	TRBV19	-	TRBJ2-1	TGTGCCAGTAGTATAGATAGGGGGTATTACAATGAGCAGTTCTTC	CASSIDRGYYNEQFF
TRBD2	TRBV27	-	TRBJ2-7	TGTGCCAGCAGTTTATCCTTAGCGGGAGCCTCCTACGAGCAGTACTTC	CASSLSLAGASYEQYF
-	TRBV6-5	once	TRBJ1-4	TGTGCCAGCAGTTACGTATGGCACAGGGAAAAACTGTTTTTT	CASSYVWHREKLFF
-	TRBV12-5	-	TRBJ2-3	TGTGCTAGTGGTCCGTCGCAAGATACGCAGTATTTT	CASGPSQDTQYF
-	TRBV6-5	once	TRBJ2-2	TGTGCCAGCAGTAAAACCCTGCCACCGGGGGAGCTGTTTTTT	CASSKTLPPGELFF
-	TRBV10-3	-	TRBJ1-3	TGTGCCATCAGCCGGGACACAGGGATGCCTACCATATATTTT	CAISRDTGMPTIYF
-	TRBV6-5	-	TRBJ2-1	TGTGCCAGCAGAACCAGGGGGGGGAGCGACAATGAGCAGTTCTTC	CASRTRGGSDNEQFF
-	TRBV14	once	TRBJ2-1	TGTGCCAGCAGCCAAGATGGAGGGCTTGAGCAGTTCTTC	CASSQDGGLEQFF
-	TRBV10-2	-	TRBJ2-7	TGCGCCAGCAGTTTAATTTCCTACGAGCAGTACTTC	CASSLISYEQYF
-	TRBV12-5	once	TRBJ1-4	TGTGCTAGTGGTTTGACTCCGGGACTTGAAAAACTGTTTTTT	CASGLTPGLEKLFF
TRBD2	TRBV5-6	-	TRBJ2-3	TGTGCCAGCAGCCACGTTAGCGGGAGGATTACAGATACGCAGTATTTT	CASSHVSGRITDTQYF
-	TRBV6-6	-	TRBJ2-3	TGTGCCAGCAGTCCCCAGGGCGGGGCGGTAGATACGCAGTATTTT	CASSPQGGAVDTQYF
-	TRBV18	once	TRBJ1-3	TGTGCCAGCTCACCGGGGATTTCTGGAAACACCATATATTTT	CASSPGISGNTIYF
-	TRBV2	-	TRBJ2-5	TGTGCCAGCAGTGGTGTACAGGGCCAGACCCAGTACTTC	CASSGVQGQTQYF
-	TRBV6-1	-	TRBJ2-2	TGTGCCAGCAGTAGGAAGTGGGACACCGGGGAGCTGTTTTTT	CASSRKWDTGELFF
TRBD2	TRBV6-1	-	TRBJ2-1	TGTGCCAGCAGTGAATCCCCACGGACTAGGCAGTTCTTC	CASSESPRTRQFF
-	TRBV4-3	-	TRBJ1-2	TGCGCCAGCAGCCAAGATAAGGTGAGCTATGGCTACACCTTC	CASSQDKVSYGYTF
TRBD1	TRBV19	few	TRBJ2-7	TGTGCCAGTAGTATCGGTGCCAGGGGGACCTACGAGCAGTACTTC	CASSIGARGTYEQYF
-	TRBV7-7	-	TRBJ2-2	TGTGCTAGCAGCTTATCCGCTTCCACCGGGGAGCTGTTTTTT	CASSLSASTGELFF
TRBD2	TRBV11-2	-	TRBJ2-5	TGTGCCAGCAGCGGAAAGGGCGGGGGTTCGCAAGAGACCCAGTACTTC	CASSGKGGGSQETQYF
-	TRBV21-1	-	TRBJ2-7	TGTGCCAGCTTCGGAACAAGCTCCTACGAGCAGTACTTC	CASFGTSSYEQYF
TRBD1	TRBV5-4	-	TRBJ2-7	TGTGCCAGCAGCCGGGGACAGGGAGTCTACGAGCAGTACTTC	CASSRGQGVYEQYF
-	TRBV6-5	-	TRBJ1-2	TGTGCCAGCAGTTACGGTCCAGGGTCGGAGGGCTACACCTTC	CASSYGPGSEGYTF